This T cell receptor (beta chain) was recovered during a study of sequential checkpoint blockade in melanoma. Whole-study context: Randomization was 1:1 between first-line nivolumab→ipilimumab and ipilimumab→nivolumab.

This clone is medium-sized by share. V gave up 4 bases and J gave up 5 bases; unmatched junction bases: 2. This CDR3 comprises 14 residues. Germline CDR1 MDHEN, CDR2 SYDVKM. Clones were read by immunoSEQ multiplex PCR, and TCRdb kept only the in-frame ones, dropping some. The table has 5,100 or so clones, approximately 78% seen once; the top ten hold about three fifths. Treatment noted: randomized to nivolumab then ipilimumab (arm A) or the reverse (arm B). PBMC sorting kept live CD3+CD8+ cells without CD19 or CD56. The sequence came from a human donor with melanoma. The sequences come from CD8+ T cells sorted from blood (inferred from file names), collected from a patient given nivolumab and ipilimumab in sequence. V usage is TRBV28 and J usage is TRBJ1-6; 7 positions match TRBD1. The CDR3 sequence is CASSWDRDNSPLHF. CDR3 coding DNA: TGTGCCAGCAGTTGGGACAGAGATAATTCACCCCTCCACTTT.